This T cell receptor beta chain was captured in a study of blood T cell repertoires in COVID-19. Study as a whole: Samples taken during acute and convalescent COVID-19 were collected in the United States, Italy and Spain. Sources were T cells, B-cell-depleted T cells, or PBMCs; the material itself was cDNA or gDNA.

Concerning this clone itself: This sample also contains other DNA sequences that code for the same CDR3.

Per the original methods: How many nucleated cells were present was estimated from reference gene primer amplification. Profiling relied on immunoSEQ multiplex PCR, and the TCRdb table lists in-frame clones only, not all of them. The DNA was the basis for D and trimming; V, J and clone size are from that table. In the table there are approximately 160,000 clones, roughly nine tenths of which are singletons. Germline CDR1 is SGHDT and CDR2 is YYEEEE. The CDR3 has 12 amino acids. The ends were cut back, 3 bases at V and 7 bases at J, with 10 bases in the middle. Source material: peripheral blood. The chain combines TRBV5-6 with TRBJ1-2; D not resolved. This TCR was recovered from a man aged 45-65 years with acute or convalescent COVID-19. The CDR3 sequence: CASSSDILGYTF. DNA for the CDR3: TGTGCCAGCAGCTCTGACATCCTTGGCTACACCTTC.